Following are 31 T cell receptor beta chains from one sample sequenced in a study of blood T cell repertoires in COVID-19. Produced via immunoSEQ multiplex PCR; TCRdb's table is partial and in-frame only. This sample has 110,000 or so clones; 75% to 90% occur once, and the top ten carry 6.5% to 8.5%. Source material: peripheral blood. Receptors originate from a human donor in a cohort sampled during active COVID-19.

This rearrangement joins TRBV27 to TRBJ2-7; 14 nucleotides match TRBD2. J gave up 0 bases and V 5 bases, and 6 bases lay outside the gene matches. The length of the CDR3 is 17 residues. Per germline, CDR1 MNHEY and CDR2 SMNVEV (reference sequence). The CDR3: CASSPRLAGGSSYEQYF. In nucleotides, the CDR3 is TGTGCCAGCAGTCCGCGACTAGCGGGAGGGAGCTCCTACGAGCAGTACTTC.

The chain is built from TRBV29-1 and TRBJ2-3; 8 bases line up with TRBD2. Losses at the gene ends were 4 bases for V and 2 bases for J; bases not matched to a gene: 8. The CDR3 has 15 amino acids. Germline lookup yields CDR1 SQVTM and CDR2 ANQGSEA. The chain's CDR3 is CSVGVTSGPTDTQYF. The CDR3 nucleotides are TGCAGCGTTGGGGTTACTAGCGGACCCACAGATACGCAGTATTTT.

This sequence joins TRBV5-1 and TRBJ2-1; D uncertain. The CDR3 covers 14 residues. Trimming took off 0 bases at V and 0 bases at J, with 4 bases between the two ends. Germline assignment: CDR1 SGHRS and CDR2 YFSETQ. DNA of the CDR3: TGCGCCAGCAGCTTGGACGGCTCCTACAATGAGCAGTTCTTC. Translating it yields CASSLDGSYNEQFF.

This clone occurred a few times. This chain connects TRBV5-4 to TRBJ1-2; D unclear. Germline assignment: CDR1 SGHNT and CDR2 YYREEE (reference sequence). The CDR3 spans 14 residues. V lost 0 bases to trimming and J lost 3 bases, with 9 bases between them. The CDR3 loop reads CASSLAIQDYGYTF. DNA for the CDR3: TGTGCCAGCAGCTTGGCCATCCAGGACTATGGCTACACCTTC.

The chain joins TRBV4-1 to TRBJ1-5; TRBD1 agrees at 7 bases. From germline, CDR1 is MGHRA and CDR2 YSYEKL. V gave up 1 base and J gave up 7 bases; unmatched junction bases: 10. The length of the CDR3 is 16 residues. Here the CDR3 reads CASSQVATGEWQPQHF. Written as DNA, the CDR3 is TGCGCCAGCAGCCAAGTCGCTACAGGGGAATGGCAGCCCCAGCATTTT.

This clone was recorded a few times. This chain joins TRBV5-4 and TRBJ2-3, with 8 bases that match TRBD1. Trimming at V came to 4 bases and at J to 2 bases, leaving 12 bases not matched to a gene. CDR1 and CDR2 (germline): SGHNT, YYREEE (reference sequence). This CDR3 region has 17 residues. The CDR3 loop is CASSLEPDRGITDTQYF. The CDR3 DNA is TGTGCCAGCAGCCTTGAACCTGACAGGGGCATCACAGATACGCAGTATTTT. Together with reference TRBV5-4 and TRBJ2-3, the CDR3 gives the full variable domain: ETGVTQSPTHLIKTRGQQVTLRCSSQSGHNTVSWYQQALGQGPQFIFQYYREEENGRGNFPPRFSGLQFPNYSSELNVNALELDDSALYLCASSLEPDRGITDTQYFGPGTRLTVL.

The chain uses TRBV28 and TRBJ1-6; TRBD1 matches at 9 bases. In germline, CDR1 is MDHEN, CDR2 SYDVKM. Trimming removed 5 bases from V and 8 bases from J; junction bases left unmatched: 4. The CDR3 is 14 residues long. The CDR3 protein is CASSIGQGYSPLHF. Written as DNA, the CDR3 is TGTGCCAGCAGTATTGGACAGGGGTATTCACCCCTCCACTTT.

About this clone: Other DNA sequences in this specimen translate into the identical CDR3. This chain connects TRBV7-2 to TRBJ2-5; D is uncertain. The CDR3 extends over 13 amino acids. The germline V gene has CDR1 SGHTA and CDR2 FQGNSA. The V end lost 1 base, the J end lost 5 bases, and 8 bases lay between the germline ends. The DNA for the CDR3 is TGTGCCAGCAGCTTAGGACACAAGGAGACCCAGTACTTC. Amino acid sequence: CASSLGHKETQYF.

This sequence joins TRBV28 and TRBJ2-5; 14 nucleotides agree with TRBD2. The CDR3 is 16 amino acids. Trimming cost V 5 bases and J 3 bases; bases outside gene matches: 5. Germline V lookup: CDR1 MDHEN, CDR2 SYDVKM. The CDR3 region is CASSGQGLAGEETQYF. The CDR3 DNA reads as TGTGCCAGCAGTGGACAGGGACTAGCGGGGGAAGAGACCCAGTACTTC.

This clone was seen a single time. The rearrangement links TRBV10-3 to TRBJ2-3; TRBD2 might be the D (6 bases). This CDR3 region has 16 residues. Germline values: CDR1 ENHRY, CDR2 SYGVKD. V was trimmed by 6 bases and J by 0 bases, leaving 16 bases between them. The CDR3 coding sequence is TGTGCCATCAGCTTTCGCGGGACTTCTAGCACAGATACGCAGTATTTT. Translated: CAISFRGTSSTDTQYF.

This clone was seen a handful of times. The rearrangement links TRBV11-2 to TRBJ1-6, with D possibly being TRBD1 (6 bases). Trimming removed 4 bases at V and 6 bases at J, with 13 bases between. Germline-derived CDR1 and CDR2 are SGHAT and FQNNGV. This CDR3 has 15 amino acids. CDR3 nucleotide sequence: TGTGCCAGCAGCTCCCGGACAGCGTCTAATTCACCCCTCCACTTT. The encoded protein is CASSSRTASNSPLHF.

The V gene is TRBV3-1 (or the pseudogene TRBV3-2), the J gene TRBJ2-7; TRBD2 matches 7 bases. CDR3 length: 15 amino acids. J gave up 6 bases and V 3 bases, and 11 bases lay outside the gene matches. Germline V CDR1 and CDR2: LGHDT, YNNKEL (reference sequence). CDR3 nucleotides: TGTGCCAGCAGCCAGACGTCGGGCGGGAGCTCCGAGCAGTACTTC. Protein sequence: CASSQTSGGSSEQYF.

The DNA for the CDR3 is TGCGCCAGCAGCTTGGTCGGACAGGGGAAAGAAGCTTTCTTT. Its translation is CASSLVGQGKEAFF. J is TRBJ1-1 and V is TRBV5-1; 9 bases match TRBD1. Germline trimming cut 0 bases from V and 8 bases from J; bases unmatched to any gene: 5. Germline-derived CDR1 and CDR2 are SGHRS and YFSETQ. The CDR3 loop spans 14 amino acids.

This clone showed up just a few times. The chain couples TRBV18 to TRBJ1-6; D call uncertain. Trimming took off 0 bases at V and 0 bases at J, with 6 bases between the two ends. CDR1 is KGHSH and CDR2 is LQKENI in the germline V gene. The CDR3 contains 16 residues. CDR3 sequence: CASSPPGSSYNSPLHF. The CDR3 DNA reads as TGTGCCAGCTCACCACCTGGGAGCTCCTATAATTCACCCCTCCACTTT.

The V and J genes are TRBV7-2 and TRBJ1-4; D might be TRBD1 (5 bases). The germline gives CDR1 SGHTA, CDR2 FQGNSA. Trimming removed 3 bases from V and 8 bases from J, with 10 bases in between. The CDR3 covers 13 residues. The CDR3 bases are TGTGCCAGCAGCTTGGCAGGGTTCGAAAAACTGTTTTTT. It codes for CASSLAGFEKLFF.

Comment on this clone: Within the sample, other DNA sequences also encode this same CDR3. The rearrangement joins TRBV18 to TRBJ1-1; a weak D match, TRBD1 (5 bases). The germline V gene encodes CDR1 KGHSH and CDR2 LQKENI. Trimming stripped 6 bases from V and 1 base from J, with 9 bases between. This CDR3 is built from 13 residues. The CDR3 DNA is TGTGCCAGCTCCCCAGGGCAGAACACTGAAGCTTTCTTT. Translating it yields CASSPGQNTEAFF.

The V call is TRBV19, the J call TRBJ2-5; D is possibly TRBD2 (5 bases). CDR1 and CDR2 (germline): LNHDA, SQIVND (reference sequence). The CDR3 spans 14 residues. Trimming took off 6 bases at V and 2 bases at J, with 13 bases between the two ends. CDR3 DNA: TGTGCCAGTAGCCCCGGACTGAAACAAGAGACCCAGTACTTC. The encoded protein is CASSPGLKQETQYF. The variable domain in full, completed from reference TRBV19 and TRBJ2-5, reads DGGITQSPKYLFRKEGQNVTLSCEQNLNHDAMYWYRQDPGQGLRLIYYSQIVNDFQKGDIAEGYSVSREKKESFPLTVTSAQKNPTAFYLCASSPGLKQETQYFGPGTRLLVL.

The chain couples TRBV19 to TRBJ1-1; possible D gene TRBD1, 6 bases. Germline assignment: CDR1 LNHDA and CDR2 SQIVND (reference sequence). This CDR3 contains 15 residues. The V end lost 6 bases, the J end lost 4 bases, and 18 bases lay between the germline ends. CDR3 DNA sequence: TGTGCCAGTAGACCGAGTACAGGGTATGGCACTGAAGCTTTCTTT. Translated, it gives CASRPSTGYGTEAFF.

The chain carries TRBV5-4 and TRBJ1-4; 8 bases are a match to TRBD1. The V segment lost 0 bases and the J segment 3 bases; nucleotides outside the gene matches: 10. CDR1 is SGHNT and CDR2 is YYREEE in the germline V gene (reference sequence). This CDR3 region has 18 residues. This CDR3 is CASSLEGLQGAANEKLFF. CDR3 DNA sequence: TGTGCCAGCAGCTTGGAGGGTCTTCAGGGGGCGGCTAATGAAAAACTGTTTTTT.

The chain couples TRBV9 to TRBJ2-7, with 16 bases lining up with TRBD2. This CDR3 comprises 19 residues. Germline CDR1 reads SGDLS; CDR2 reads YYNGEE. Germline trimming cut 3 bases from V and 1 base from J; bases unmatched to any gene: 10. CDR3 sequence: CASSASGTSGRGRSYEQYF. The CDR3 DNA reads as TGTGCCAGCAGCGCATCCGGGACTAGCGGGAGGGGGCGGTCCTACGAGCAGTACTTC.

The V and J genes are TRBV6-1 and TRBJ1-6; TRBD1 is a possible D gene (6 bases). Germline lookup yields CDR1 MNHNS and CDR2 SASEGT. V was cut by 3 bases and J by 10 bases, with 16 bases left in between. The CDR3 covers 15 residues. The CDR3 DNA sequence: TGTGCCAGCAGTGACCCTACAGGGATTTGGTCACCCCTCCACTTT. This encodes CASSDPTGIWSPLHF.

This clone has only a few counts. V is TRBV19 and J is TRBJ1-1; D is ambiguous. CDR3 size: 14 residues. Trimming pared 3 bases from V and 5 bases from J, leaving 13 bases between. CDR1 LNHDA and CDR2 SQIVND come from the germline V gene (reference sequence). CDR3 nucleotide sequence: TGTGCCAGTAGTATTTTAACCCCGGGAACTGAAGCTTTCTTT. Amino acid sequence: CASSILTPGTEAFF.

This chain connects TRBV14 to TRBJ2-3; D is unclear. CDR1 and CDR2 (germline): SGHDN, FVKESK. V lost 4 bases, J lost 7 bases, and 9 bases lay in between. This CDR3 contains 12 residues. CDR3 residues: CASSREIYTQYF. The DNA for the CDR3 is TGTGCCAGCAGCCGCGAGATATATACGCAGTATTTT.

This chain connects TRBV18 to TRBJ2-7; perhaps TRBD1 as D (5 bases). Trimming shortened V by 3 bases and J by 3 bases, and 12 bases separated the two germline ends. The CDR3 loop spans 14 amino acids. CDR1 is KGHSH and CDR2 is LQKENI in the germline V gene. CDR3 bases: TGTGCCAGCTCACCTGTCGACAGTTTCTACGAGCAGTACTTC. Its protein is CASSPVDSFYEQYF.

The chain is built from TRBV2 and TRBJ2-5; 9 bases fit TRBD2. J lost 5 bases, V lost 4 bases, and 8 bases had no gene match. The CDR3 runs to 15 residues. In germline, CDR1 is SNHLY, CDR2 FYNNEI. CDR3: CASSGAGGPLETQYF. The CDR3 nucleotides are TGTGCCAGCAGTGGGGCGGGGGGGCCTCTCGAGACCCAGTACTTC.

The genes are TRBV13 and TRBJ1-1; 9 bases align to TRBD1. The CDR3 length is 17 residues. Germline V gene data show CDR1 as PRHDT and CDR2 as FYEKMQ (reference sequence). V was clipped by 0 bases and J by 5 bases; unmatched bases: 10. The CDR3 bases are TGTGCCAGCAGCTTAGGCCTAGGGACAGGGCTCGCGACTGAAGCTTTCTTT. Its translation: CASSLGLGTGLATEAFF.

The chain is built from TRBV7-2 and TRBJ2-1; 8 positions agree with TRBD2. Germline CDR1 reads SGHTA; CDR2 reads FQGNSA. After removal of 1 base from V and 0 bases from J, the junction contained 2 bases not matched to a gene. The CDR3 sequence is 16 residues long. The CDR3 loop is CASSLVAGGSYNEQFF. DNA for the CDR3: TGTGCCAGCAGCTTAGTGGCGGGAGGCTCCTACAATGAGCAGTTCTTC.

The table lists this clone with a count of one. This chain uses TRBV19 with TRBJ2-2; 12 bases map to TRBD1. Germline CDR1 and CDR2: LNHDA and SQIVND (reference sequence). J was trimmed by 3 bases and V by 6 bases; bases with no gene match: 11. The CDR3 covers 18 residues. CDR3 residues: CASRNGTGGRYDTGELFF. The CDR3 coding sequence is TGTGCCAGTAGGAACGGGACAGGGGGCAGATATGACACCGGGGAGCTGTTTTTT.

The genes are TRBV6-6 and TRBJ1-4; D is perhaps TRBD1 (5 bases). V lost 7 bases and J 6 bases, leaving 12 bases between the germline ends. Germline V gene sequence: CDR1 MNHNY, CDR2 SVGAGI (reference sequence). The CDR3 has 13 amino acids. CDR3 sequence (DNA): TGTGCCAGCACCGGGGGGTGGGATGAAAAACTGTTTTTT. Its translation: CASTGGWDEKLFF.

The chain uses TRBV9 and TRBJ1-4; tentative D call: TRBD1 (5 bases). Trimming took 0 bases from V and 5 from J, leaving 17 bases between them. Germline V gene data show CDR1 as SGDLS and CDR2 as YYNGEE. The CDR3 loop spans 17 amino acids. The CDR3 here is CASSVAPMTDLNEKLFF. The DNA of the CDR3 is TGTGCCAGCAGCGTAGCTCCTATGACAGACCTAAATGAAAAACTGTTTTTT.

This clone was detected a few times. This chain uses TRBV18 with TRBJ1-3, with D perhaps matching TRBD1 (5 bases). Germline loops: CDR1 KGHSH, CDR2 LQKENI. The CDR3 consists of 17 residues. V was cut by 0 bases and J by 0 bases, with 12 bases left in between. The CDR3 here is CASSPPGAGTSGNTIYF. The CDR3 nucleotides read TGTGCCAGCTCACCACCTGGGGCGGGAACCTCTGGAAACACCATATATTTT.